Presented here are 14 T cell receptor beta chains from one specimen sequenced in a study of graft-versus-host responses after intestinal transplantation. Co-plated with approximately 200,000 CFSE-labeled responder cells were approximately 200,000 irradiated, violet-dye-labeled stimulator cells. Profiled with immunoSEQ multiplex PCR; TCRdb holds only in-frame clones, not every one. The sample yields some 13,000 clones, 35% to 45% seen once. The starting material was alloreactive CD8+ T cells from a mixed lymphocyte reaction culture, obtained before intestinal transplant. Documented subset: CFSE-low proliferating T cells sorted from roughly 6-day pre-transplant mixed lymphocyte reaction (GvH or HvG direction). These receptors were taken from a human patient who received an intestinal transplant.

The V gene is TRBV11-2, the J gene TRBJ2-5; D might be TRBD1 (6 bases). The CDR3 sequence is 13 residues long. V was clipped by 6 bases and J by 9 bases, with 17 bases between them. The germline V gene has CDR1 SGHAT and CDR2 FQNNGV. The CDR3 sequence is CASSLTGVESQYF. CDR3 coding DNA: TGTGCCAGCAGTCTGACAGGTGTGGAGTCCCAGTACTTC.

The V gene is TRBV21-1, the J gene TRBJ2-1; TRBD1 is the table's D call, not checked against the DNA. TRBV21-1 is classified as a pseudogene. This CDR3 has 15 residues. CDR3 bases: TGTGCCAGCAGGGAGGCCGGGACAGGTGGGAATGAGCAGTTCTTC. Amino acids: CASREAGTGGNEQFF.

CDR3 protein: CASSFWTGMSSYEQYF. The CDR3, as DNA: TGTGCCAGCAGCTTCTGGACAGGGATGAGCTCCTACGAGCAGTACTTC. The chain employs TRBV7-9 and TRBJ2-7; the match to TRBD1 covers 8 bases. V lost 3 bases to trimming and J lost 0 bases; unmatched junction nucleotides: 7. Germline V gene sequence: CDR1 SEHNR, CDR2 FQNEAQ (reference sequence). CDR3 length equals 16 residues.

The chain couples TRBV7-3 to TRBJ2-1; TRBD1 might be the D (5 bases). Per germline, CDR1 SGHTA and CDR2 FQGTGA. Trimming pared 3 bases from V and 3 bases from J, leaving 6 bases between. The CDR3 is 13 amino acids. DNA for the CDR3: TGTGCCAGCAGCTTCGACAGCTACAATGAGCAGTTCTTC. Residues: CASSFDSYNEQFF.

The V and J genes are TRBV16 and TRBJ2-7; D possibly corresponds to TRBD1 (5 bases). V was clipped by 0 bases and J by 2 bases, with 8 bases between them. Per germline, CDR1 KGHSY and CDR2 FQNENV. CDR3 length: 14 residues. CDR3 sequence (DNA): TGTGCCAGCAGCCAATCCAGGGATCCCTACGAGCAGTACTTC. Protein: CASSQSRDPYEQYF.

This clone was observed a few times. The rearrangement joins TRBV7-9 to TRBJ1-2; no clear D. V was pared by 5 bases and J by 8 bases, with 15 bases between. The CDR3 has 13 amino acids. Germline lookup yields CDR1 SEHNR and CDR2 FQNEAQ (reference sequence). The CDR3 bases are TGTGCCAGCAGCCCTAATCTGCCGGGAGGCTACACCTTC. This translates into CASSPNLPGGYTF.

This chain joins TRBV9 and TRBJ1-1, with D possibly being TRBD1 (6 bases). The CDR3 contains 15 residues. Germline values: CDR1 SGDLS, CDR2 YYNGEE. Deletions cut 3 bases from V and 1 base from J, with 13 bases between. The CDR3 reads CASSAIWGPNTEAFF. The CDR3, as DNA: TGTGCCAGCAGCGCGATCTGGGGGCCGAACACTGAAGCTTTCTTT.

V is TRBV4-3 and J is TRBJ2-2; 7 bases are shared with TRBD1. This CDR3 spans 16 amino acids. Trimming at V came to 0 bases and at J to 6 bases, leaving 7 bases not matched to a gene. The germline gives CDR1 LGHNA, CDR2 YSLEER. CDR3 DNA sequence: TGCGCCAGCAGCCAAGAAGGACAGGATCTCCCCGGGGAGCTGTTTTTT. The encoded protein is CASSQEGQDLPGELFF.

This clone appeared a few times. The J gene is TRBJ2-3, the V gene TRBV10-2; 9 bases agree with TRBD2. V shed 8 bases, J shed 2 bases, and the junction held 5 bases outside the gene matches. CDR1 is WSHSY, CDR2 SAAADI, per germline. CDR3 size: 14 residues. The CDR3 coding sequence is TGCGCCAGCGGACGACTAGCGGACACAGATACGCAGTATTTT. Amino acids: CASGRLADTDTQYF.

The rearrangement uses TRBV5-1 and TRBJ1-1; D is ambiguous. CDR1 is SGHRS and CDR2 is YFSETQ in the germline V gene. CDR3 size: 14 residues. V gave up 0 bases and J gave up 0 bases, with 6 bases separating them. The CDR3 is CASSLGHMNTEAFF. The CDR3 region has the DNA TGCGCCAGCAGCTTGGGACACATGAACACTGAAGCTTTCTTT.

This chain links TRBV28 with TRBJ2-7, with a possible D match to TRBD1 (5 bases). The CDR3 has 15 residues. The ends were cut back, 5 bases at V and 2 bases at J, with 16 bases in the middle. Germline V gene data show CDR1 as MDHEN and CDR2 as SYDVKM. In DNA form, the CDR3 reads TGTGCCAGCAGTCCAAGGACATTGTTAGCCTACGAGCAGTACTTC. Translating it yields CASSPRTLLAYEQYF.

This chain uses TRBV27 with TRBJ2-5; 9 bases match TRBD2. CDR3 length: 15 residues. The germline gives CDR1 MNHEY, CDR2 SMNVEV (reference sequence). Germline trimming cut 0 bases from V and 2 bases from J; bases unmatched to any gene: 1. As DNA, the CDR3 is TGTGCCAGCAGTTTATCGACTAGCGGACAAGAGACCCAGTACTTC. Its protein is CASSLSTSGQETQYF.

This clone appeared once. CDR3 DNA: TGTGCCAGCAGTTACTCTCGGGGTACTGAAGCTTTCTTT. It translates to CASSYSRGTEAFF. The chain couples TRBV6-5 to TRBJ1-1; D is uncertain. This CDR3 has 13 residues. Germline CDR1 and CDR2: MNHEY and SVGAGI. The ends were cut back, 0 bases at V and 5 bases at J, with 7 bases in the middle.

The chain combines TRBV4-1 with TRBJ2-3, with 10 positions matching TRBD2. CDR3 length: 16 amino acids. CDR1 is MGHRA, CDR2 YSYEKL, per germline. V was clipped by 3 bases and J by 2 bases; unmatched bases: 5. This CDR3 is CASSQLAGALTDTQYF. As DNA, the CDR3 is TGCGCCAGCAGCCAGCTAGCGGGAGCGCTCACAGATACGCAGTATTTT.